What follows describes a single T cell receptor beta chain. Its target is unknown. The PCR made use of 60 Vbeta and 13 Jbeta primers. Clones were read by immunoSEQ multiplex PCR, and TCRdb kept only the in-frame ones, dropping some. The table records 45,000 to 55,000 clones, less than 85% of them present only once. This specimen comes from a study of cytomegalovirus exposure and HLA in healthy donors. Overall study results and limits: The study designated 150 to 200 TCR beta chains cytomegalovirus-associated. TCR beta chains associated with HLA were, in a later analysis, more clonally expanded than equally common others. Some V segments, including TRBV6-2 and TRBV6-3, were excluded as indistinguishable.

V lost 1 base to trimming and J lost 3 bases, with 10 bases between them. This CDR3 is 14 amino acids long. Germline V gene data show CDR1 as SGHRS and CDR2 as YFSETQ. Sequencing was carried out using PBMCs. The clonotype comes from a man under 40 in good health and CMV-seropositive. The chain couples TRBV5-1 to TRBJ1-2, with D possibly being TRBD1 (5 bases). CDR3 residues: CASSLSVRDYGYTF. CDR3 DNA sequence: TGCGCCAGCAGCTTGTCCGTCAGGGACTATGGCTACACCTTC.